One and the same sample provided the 30 T cell receptor beta chains below, sequenced in a study of blood T cell repertoires in COVID-19. Using immunoSEQ multiplex PCR, the repertoire was profiled, and TCRdb retains in-frame clones only, with some absent. The sample shows 110,000 to 150,000 clones, roughly 75% of them seen only once. The sequenced material came from PBMCs or T cells enriched from blood (not recorded which). Receptors originate from a woman aged 50 to 65 who had recovered from COVID-19.

The rearrangement links TRBV28 to TRBJ2-2; 7 bases are shared with TRBD1. The CDR3 contains 16 residues. The J segment lost 4 bases and the V segment lost 7 bases, leaving 12 bases of the junction unmatched. In germline, CDR1 is MDHEN, CDR2 SYDVKM. CDR3 amino acids: CASKTIQGRGTGELFF. Here the CDR3 DNA reads TGTGCCAGCAAAACCATACAGGGGAGAGGCACCGGGGAGCTGTTTTTT.

The rearrangement links TRBV10-3 to TRBJ1-5; 8 nucleotides line up with TRBD1. CDR3 size: 15 residues. Unmatched junction bases numbered 4, after V lost 2 bases and J lost 4 bases. Germline V gene lookup returns CDR1 ENHRY and CDR2 SYGVKD. CDR3 amino acids: CAISEGQGINQPQHF. CDR3 coding DNA: TGTGCCATCAGTGAGGGACAGGGAATAAATCAGCCCCAGCATTTT.

CDR3 DNA: TGCGCCAGCAGCTTCTATGGGACTCGACAAGAGACCCAGTACTTC. Translated, it gives CASSFYGTRQETQYF. The gene calls are TRBV5-1 and TRBJ2-5; D possibly corresponds to TRBD2 (6 bases). V was clipped by 2 bases and J by 2 bases, with 13 bases between them. CDR1 is SGHRS and CDR2 is YFSETQ in the germline V gene. The CDR3 contains 15 residues.

The chain joins TRBV27 to TRBJ1-2; TRBD1 might be the D (5 bases). The germline CDR1 and CDR2 sequences are MNHEY and SMNVEV (reference sequence). Trimming cost V 5 bases and J 2 bases, with 9 bases left between them. This CDR3 spans 13 amino acids. The CDR3 is CASSATENYGYTF. In DNA, the CDR3 is TGTGCCAGCAGTGCGACAGAGAACTATGGCTACACCTTC.

J is TRBJ1-1 and V is TRBV19, with D perhaps matching TRBD1 (5 bases). Trimming cost V 3 bases and J 4 bases, with 12 bases left between them. Germline CDR1 reads LNHDA; CDR2 reads SQIVND (reference sequence). The CDR3 length is 14 residues. This CDR3 reads CASSIQQVGTEAFF. The DNA for the CDR3 is TGTGCCAGTAGTATCCAACAGGTTGGCACTGAAGCTTTCTTT.

In this sample, this clone turned up once. The gene calls are TRBV12-3 or TRBV12-4 and TRBJ1-2, with a possible D match to TRBD1 (5 bases). The CDR3 loop spans 13 amino acids. The V end lost 10 bases, the J end lost 4 bases, and 16 bases lay between the germline ends. The DNA for the CDR3 is TGTGCCACCGACGCGGGGGGGTTCTATGGCTACACCTTC. Translation gives CATDAGGFYGYTF.

The chain carries TRBV29-1 and TRBJ2-3; tentative D call: TRBD1 (5 bases). With 6 bases removed from V and 0 bases from J, the gap between germline ends came to 13 bases. This CDR3 is built from 14 residues. Germline V gene lookup returns CDR1 SQVTM and CDR2 ANQGSEA. The CDR3 sequence: CSVHRSSSTDTQYF. In DNA form, the CDR3 reads TGCAGCGTACACAGGTCCTCTAGCACAGATACGCAGTATTTT.

As DNA, the CDR3 is TGTGCCAGCAGTTTGAAAACCGGGACAGGGATTAGCCCCCAGCATTTT. It codes for CASSLKTGTGISPQHF. This chain connects TRBV28 to TRBJ1-5, with 9 positions matching TRBD1. Germline loops: CDR1 MDHEN, CDR2 SYDVKM. The CDR3 contains 16 residues. Trimming removed 3 bases from V and 10 bases from J; junction bases left unmatched: 13. The complete variable domain, with remaining parts taken from reference TRBV28 and TRBJ1-5, reads DVKVTQSSRYLVKRTGEKVFLECVQDMDHENMFWYRQDPGLGLRLIYFSYDVKMKEKGDIPEGYSVSREKKERFSLILESASTNQTSMYLCASSLKTGTGISPQHFGDGTRLSIL.

This chain joins TRBV6-1 and TRBJ1-3; 10 nucleotides align to TRBD1. Germline V lookup: CDR1 MNHNS, CDR2 SASEGT. The CDR3 has 16 amino acids. Trimming at V came to 2 bases and at J to 0 bases, leaving 1 base not matched to a gene. The CDR3 loop reads CASSERDRGSGNTIYF. CDR3 bases: TGTGCCAGCAGTGAAAGGGACAGGGGCTCTGGAAACACCATATATTTT.

This clone appeared once. The V and J genes are TRBV5-4 and TRBJ2-7, with D perhaps TRBD2 (5 bases). The germline V gene has CDR1 SGHNT and CDR2 YYREEE (reference sequence). V was clipped by 9 bases and J by 3 bases, with 16 bases between them. This CDR3 comprises 13 residues. DNA of the CDR3: TGTGCCATCTCCTCGGACTCCAACTACGAGCAGTACTTC. Encoded protein: CAISSDSNYEQYF.

This chain joins TRBV5-5 and TRBJ1-2; a possible D gene is TRBD1 (6 bases). The CDR3 spans 15 residues. Germline CDR1 SGHKS, CDR2 YYEKEE (reference sequence). Trimming stripped 4 bases from V and 2 bases from J, with 15 bases between. The CDR3 sequence: CASSPSGGLNYGYTF. The CDR3, as DNA: TGTGCCAGCAGCCCGTCTGGGGGCTTGAACTATGGCTACACCTTC.

This chain joins TRBV27 and TRBJ2-2; 11 positions match TRBD1. The CDR3 consists of 16 residues. Germline trimming cut 3 bases from V and 1 base from J; bases unmatched to any gene: 1. Germline CDR1 reads MNHEY; CDR2 reads SMNVEV (reference sequence). CDR3 in DNA: TGTGCCAGCAGTTTCGGGACAGGGGGGAACACCGGGGAGCTGTTTTTT. As protein: CASSFGTGGNTGELFF.

The rearrangement uses TRBV2 and TRBJ1-5; 7 bases map to TRBD1. From germline, CDR1 is SNHLY and CDR2 FYNNEI. This CDR3 comprises 14 residues. Trimming cost V 5 bases and J 6 bases; bases outside gene matches: 7. CDR3 loop: CASSSTGVIQPQHF. The CDR3 DNA sequence: TGTGCCAGCAGTTCCACAGGGGTGATTCAGCCCCAGCATTTT.

This rearrangement joins TRBV24-1 to TRBJ2-5; D possibly corresponds to TRBD1 (6 bases). V shed 0 bases and J shed 0 bases, with 13 bases lying between them. CDR3 length: 17 amino acids. The germline V gene encodes CDR1 KGHDR and CDR2 SFDVKD. CDR3 region: CATSDLQQGPDQETQYF. The CDR3 nucleotides read TGTGCCACCAGTGATTTGCAACAGGGACCAGACCAAGAGACCCAGTACTTC.

The J gene is TRBJ2-2, the V gene TRBV5-4; tentative D call: TRBD2 (5 bases). The CDR3 is 17 residues long. V dropped 0 bases and J dropped 1 base, with 13 bases sitting between them. Germline assignment: CDR1 SGHNT and CDR2 YYREEE (reference sequence). This chain's CDR3 is CASSLATRNRNTGELFF. The CDR3, as DNA: TGTGCCAGCAGCTTGGCCACTAGGAACCGGAACACCGGGGAGCTGTTTTTT.

The CDR3 loop reads CASSPGQTYSPLHF. The CDR3 DNA sequence: TGCGCCAGCAGCCCGGGACAGACCTATTCACCCCTCCACTTT. J is TRBJ1-6 and V is TRBV5-1, with 7 bases fitting TRBD1. The junction had 6 bases not matched to a gene; V was cut back by 4 bases and J by 8 bases. The CDR3 consists of 14 residues. Germline loops: CDR1 SGHRS, CDR2 YFSETQ. The whole variable domain, remainder taken from reference TRBV5-1 and TRBJ1-6, is KAGVTQTPRYLIKTRGQQVTLSCSPISGHRSVSWYQQTPGQGLQFLFEYFSETQRNKGNFPGRFSGRQFSNSRSEMNVSTLELGDSALYLCASSPGQTYSPLHFGNGTRLTVT.

This chain uses TRBV7-9 with TRBJ2-2; possibly TRBD2 for D (6 bases). This CDR3 contains 14 residues. CDR1 is SEHNR and CDR2 is FQNEAQ in the germline V gene (reference sequence). Trimming took 9 bases from V and 2 from J, leaving 13 bases between them. The CDR3 DNA follows: TGTGCCAGAACCGGACTATCAAACACCGGGGAGCTGTTTTTT. It yields the protein CARTGLSNTGELFF.

This chain connects TRBV10-3 to TRBJ2-7; D may be TRBD1 (6 bases). The V end lost 5 bases, the J end lost 0 bases, and 8 bases lay between the germline ends. CDR3 length equals 13 residues. CDR1 ENHRY and CDR2 SYGVKD come from the germline V gene. CDR3 loop: CAISRDISYEQYV. CDR3 nucleotide sequence: TGTGCCATCAGTCGGGACATCTCCTACGAGCAGTACGTC.

CDR3 DNA: TGCGCCAGCAGTGGTATACAGGATCAAGAGACCCAGTACTTC. Its translation: CASSGIQDQETQYF. This chain connects TRBV10-1 to TRBJ2-5, with a possible D match to TRBD1 (5 bases). The CDR3 runs to 14 residues. Germline CDR1 WNHNN, CDR2 SYGVQD (reference sequence). V lost 4 bases and J 2 bases, leaving 11 bases between the germline ends.

This clone was counted only a few times. The chain uses TRBV30 and TRBJ1-1; no clear D. V was pared by 2 bases and J by 4 bases, with 11 bases between. Per the germline V gene, CDR1 is GTSNPN and CDR2 is SVGIG (reference sequence). The CDR3 has 13 amino acids. The CDR3 bases are TGTGCCTGGAGTCCACTGGCAGGCACTGAAGCTTTCTTT. Amino acid sequence: CAWSPLAGTEAFF.

The genes are TRBV6-5 and TRBJ1-2, with a tentative D call TRBD1 (5 bases). V was clipped by 2 bases and J by 5 bases, with 15 bases between them. CDR3 length: 15 amino acids. Germline lookup yields CDR1 MNHEY and CDR2 SVGAGI. DNA of the CDR3: TGTGCCAGCAGTTACGCCCCGGGACTCAGATATGGCTACACCTTC. As protein: CASSYAPGLRYGYTF.

This chain uses TRBV9 with TRBJ1-6, with a tentative D call TRBD1 (6 bases). The CDR3 length is 15 residues. From germline, CDR1 is SGDLS and CDR2 YYNGEE. Between the trimmed V and J ends, which lost 0 bases and 7 bases, there was a span of 11 bases. This CDR3 reads CASSVDQQGNSPLHF. CDR3 sequence (DNA): TGTGCCAGCAGCGTAGATCAGCAGGGGAATTCACCCCTCCACTTT.

This clone was picked up one time. The genes are TRBV11-2 and TRBJ2-5; 8 bases align to TRBD1. J gave up 6 bases and V 5 bases, and 5 bases lay outside the gene matches. From germline, CDR1 is SGHAT and CDR2 FQNNGV. The CDR3 contains 13 residues. This CDR3 reads CASSLDRGQTQYF. The CDR3 DNA is TGTGCCAGCAGCCTTGACAGGGGACAGACCCAGTACTTC.

This chain connects TRBV9 to TRBJ2-1, with 7 bases identical to TRBD1. Trimming at V came to 4 bases and at J to 1 base, leaving 5 bases not matched to a gene. The CDR3 runs to 15 residues. The germline CDR1 and CDR2 sequences are SGDLS and YYNGEE. The CDR3 bases are TGTGCCAGCAGCCCTCGGGACAGATCCTACAATGAGCAGTTCTTC. Translating gives CASSPRDRSYNEQFF.

The V call is TRBV3-1 (or the pseudogene TRBV3-2), the J call TRBJ2-2, with 9 bases fitting TRBD1. CDR3 length: 15 amino acids. V was clipped by 7 bases and J by 7 bases; unmatched bases: 10. Per the germline V gene, CDR1 is LGHDT and CDR2 is YNNKEL (reference sequence). The CDR3 DNA reads as TGTGCCAGCAACCCACAGGGGGCGCCAAACGGGGAGCTGTTTTTT. Residues: CASNPQGAPNGELFF.

This sequence joins TRBV7-9 and TRBJ2-7, with 11 bases fitting TRBD1. This CDR3 contains 15 residues. The germline gives CDR1 SEHNR, CDR2 FQNEAQ (reference sequence). The V and J ends lost 4 bases and 2 bases, in that order; junction bases with no gene match: 4. DNA of the CDR3: TGTGCCAGCAGCTGGGACAGGGGGAACCCCTACGAGCAGTACTTC. Protein: CASSWDRGNPYEQYF.

This clone was observed once. CDR3 DNA sequence: TGTGCCAGTAGTATAGGCGGGGGTGAAGAGACCCAGTACTTC. It codes for CASSIGGGEETQYF. V gene TRBV19 combines with J gene TRBJ2-5; 7 nucleotides agree with TRBD2. Trimming took 1 base from V and 3 from J; bases not matched to a gene: 2. The CDR3 spans 14 residues. Looked up from germline, CDR1 is LNHDA and CDR2 is SQIVND (reference sequence).

This clone came up a few times. The CDR3 DNA reads TGTGCCTGGAGGAAAGGGACAGGGGGGCGAAAGCAGTTCTTC. It encodes CAWRKGTGGRKQFF. The rearrangement links TRBV30 to TRBJ2-1, with 11 nucleotides matching TRBD1. Germline V CDR1 and CDR2: GTSNPN, SVGIG (reference sequence). Trimming cost V 3 bases and J 11 bases; bases outside gene matches: 9. This CDR3 is 14 amino acids long.

This chain joins TRBV6-8 and TRBJ1-4, with TRBD1 as a possible D gene (6 bases). Germline lookup yields CDR1 MNHGY and CDR2 SAAAGT. Trimming removed 10 bases from V and 0 bases from J, with 30 bases in between. The CDR3 is made up of 20 amino acids. The CDR3 DNA follows: TGTGCCAACCCTCCCCCCCGCAACGAGGGGACAATCGCAACTAATGAAAAACTGTTTTTT. This encodes CANPPPRNEGTIATNEKLFF.

This clone was found once. The chain recombines TRBV24-1 with TRBJ1-5; D possibly corresponds to TRBD1 (6 bases). V lost 3 bases and J 7 bases, leaving 12 bases between the germline ends. Germline lookup yields CDR1 KGHDR and CDR2 SFDVKD. The CDR3 length is 14 residues. DNA for the CDR3: TGTGCCACCAGTGATCCAGGGGAAAGCCAGCCCCAGCATTTT. Its protein is CATSDPGESQPQHF.